This T cell receptor beta chain comes out of a study of T-cell reconstitution after alpha-beta-depleted transplantation in children. During its preparation, the TCRbeta library received unique molecular identifiers. MiXCR, run by TCRdb on the PCR reads, gives a single entry per CDR3 protein. The sample yields tens of thousands of distinct CDR3 sequences, about 5.7% seen once. This CDR3 has 16 residues. Trimming removed 4 bases at V and 2 bases at J, with 17 bases between. Germline CDR1 and CDR2: LGHNA and YNFKEQ. The sequencing here drew on PBMCs, mostly from graft donor cells, taken 60 days after TCRalphabeta/CD19-depleted stem cell transplant. V is TRBV4-2 and J is TRBJ2-5; D is unresolved. This TCR derives from a female patient aged 2-10 years who had a stem cell transplant for aplastic anemia, so the T cells may come from the graft donor. For the CDR3, the DNA is TGTGCCAGCAGCCGCACAAGGCAAGGCAGACAAGAGACCCAGTACTTC. This gives the protein CASSRTRQGRQETQYF.